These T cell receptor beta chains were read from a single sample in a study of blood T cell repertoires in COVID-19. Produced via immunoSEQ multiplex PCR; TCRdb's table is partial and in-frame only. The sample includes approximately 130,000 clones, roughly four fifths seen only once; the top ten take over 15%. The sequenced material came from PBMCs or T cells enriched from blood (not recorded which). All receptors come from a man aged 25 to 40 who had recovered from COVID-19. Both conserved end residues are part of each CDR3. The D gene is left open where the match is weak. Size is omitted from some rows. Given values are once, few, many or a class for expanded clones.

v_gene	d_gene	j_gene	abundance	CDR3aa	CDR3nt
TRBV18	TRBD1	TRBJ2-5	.	CASSPPTGGRETQYF	TGTGCCAGCTCACCACCGACAGGGGGTCGGGAGACCCAGTACTTC
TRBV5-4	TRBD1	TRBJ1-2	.	CASSSARRGHYGYTF	TGTGCCAGCAGCTCAGCTCGCAGGGGGCACTATGGCTACACCTTC
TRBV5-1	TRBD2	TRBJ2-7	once	CASSLSRTSVDEQYF	TGCGCCAGCAGCTTGAGTCGGACTAGTGTCGACGAGCAGTACTTC
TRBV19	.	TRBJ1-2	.	CASSIGAGGGYGYTF	TGTGCCAGTAGTATAGGTGCAGGTGGTGGGTATGGCTACACCTTC
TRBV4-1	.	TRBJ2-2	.	CASSSPSAGELFF	TGCGCCAGCAGCTCTCCAAGCGCCGGGGAGCTGTTTTTT
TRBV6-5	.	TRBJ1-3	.	CASRVYTSGNTIYF	TGTGCCAGCAGAGTTTACACGTCTGGAAACACCATATATTTT
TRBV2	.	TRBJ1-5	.	CASSELGRSNQPQHF	TGTGCCAGCAGTGAACTGGGGAGGAGCAATCAGCCCCAGCATTTT
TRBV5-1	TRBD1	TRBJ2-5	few	CASSLSGQETRTQYF	TGCGCCAGCAGCTTGTCCGGACAGGAGACCAGGACCCAGTACTTC
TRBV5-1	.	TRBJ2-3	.	CASSLGQLTDTQYF	TGCGCCAGCAGCTTGGGACAGCTCACAGATACGCAGTATTTT
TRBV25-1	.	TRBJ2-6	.	CASSAQGGAGANVLTF	TGTGCCAGCAGTGCCCAGGGCGGGGCTGGGGCCAACGTCCTGACTTTC
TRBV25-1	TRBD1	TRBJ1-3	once	CASSEDRALGNTIYF	TGTGCCAGCAGTGAGGACAGGGCGTTAGGAAACACCATATATTTT
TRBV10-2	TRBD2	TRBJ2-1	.	CASSDNIAGGPNEQFF	TGCGCCAGCAGTGACAATATAGCGGGAGGGCCGAATGAGCAGTTCTTC
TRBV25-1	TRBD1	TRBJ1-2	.	CASSEPGDRGLDGYTF	TGTGCCAGCAGTGAACCGGGGGACAGGGGGCTCGATGGCTACACCTTC
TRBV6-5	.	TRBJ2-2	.	CASSLTSSVPGELFF	TGTGCCAGCAGTCTGACTAGTTCGGTTCCCGGGGAGCTGTTTTTT
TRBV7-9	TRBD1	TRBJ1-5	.	CASSSGQEKNQPQHF	TGTGCCAGCAGCTCGGGACAGGAGAAGAATCAGCCCCAGCATTTT
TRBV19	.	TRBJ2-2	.	CASSIAGMGSGELFF	TGTGCCAGTAGTATCGCAGGGATGGGCTCCGGGGAGCTGTTTTTT
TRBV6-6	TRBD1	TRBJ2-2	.	CASSPWDRANTGELFF	TGTGCCAGCAGTCCCTGGGACAGGGCGAACACCGGGGAGCTGTTTTTT
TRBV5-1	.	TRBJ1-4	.	CASSLTTTNEKLFF	TGCGCCAGCAGCTTGACTACAACTAATGAAAAACTGTTTTTT
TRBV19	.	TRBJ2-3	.	CASSRGIRTDTQYF	TGTGCCAGTAGTAGGGGCATCCGCACAGATACGCAGTATTTT
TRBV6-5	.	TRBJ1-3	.	CASSYSRFLGNTIYF	TGTGCCAGCAGTTACTCCAGGTTTCTCGGAAACACCATATATTTT
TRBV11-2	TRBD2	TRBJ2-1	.	CASSRTGGSNEQFF	TGTGCCAGCAGCCGCACGGGAGGGAGTAATGAGCAGTTCTTC
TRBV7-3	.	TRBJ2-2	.	CASSPPGNTGELFF	TGTGCCAGCAGCCCCCCGGGGAACACCGGGGAGCTGTTTTTT
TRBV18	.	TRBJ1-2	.	CASSPRMGSGDYGYTF	TGTGCCAGCTCACCACGGATGGGATCAGGGGACTATGGCTACACCTTC